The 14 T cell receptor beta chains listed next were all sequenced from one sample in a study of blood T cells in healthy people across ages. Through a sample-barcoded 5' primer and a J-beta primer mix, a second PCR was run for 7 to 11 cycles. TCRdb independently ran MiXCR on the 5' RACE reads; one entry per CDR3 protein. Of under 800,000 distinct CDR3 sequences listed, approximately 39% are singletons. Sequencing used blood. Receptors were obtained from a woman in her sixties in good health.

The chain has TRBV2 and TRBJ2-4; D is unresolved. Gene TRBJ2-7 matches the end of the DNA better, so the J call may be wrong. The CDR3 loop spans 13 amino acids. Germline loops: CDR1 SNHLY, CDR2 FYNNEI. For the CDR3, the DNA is TGTGCCAGCAGTGATGGATCAGGTAACGAGCAGTACTTC. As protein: CASSDGSGNEQYF.

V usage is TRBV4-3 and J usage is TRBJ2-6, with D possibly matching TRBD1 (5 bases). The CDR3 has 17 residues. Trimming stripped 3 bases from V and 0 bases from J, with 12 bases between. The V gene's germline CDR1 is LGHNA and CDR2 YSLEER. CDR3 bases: TGCGCCAGCAGCCAGTCGGACACTGCCTCTGGGGCCAACGTCCTGACTTTC. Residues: CASSQSDTASGANVLTF.

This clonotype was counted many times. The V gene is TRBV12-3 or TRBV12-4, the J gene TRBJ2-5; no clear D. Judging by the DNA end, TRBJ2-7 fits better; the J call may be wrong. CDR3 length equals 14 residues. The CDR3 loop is CASSLHRFGDEQYF. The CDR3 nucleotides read TGTGCCAGCAGTTTGCACCGCTTCGGCGACGAGCAGTACTTC.

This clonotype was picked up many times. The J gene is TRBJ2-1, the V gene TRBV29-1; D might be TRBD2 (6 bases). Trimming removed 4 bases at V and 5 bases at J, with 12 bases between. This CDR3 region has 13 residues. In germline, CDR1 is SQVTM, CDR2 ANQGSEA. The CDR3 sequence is CSVVGGVHNEQFF. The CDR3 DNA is TGCAGCGTTGTGGGGGGAGTCCACAATGAGCAGTTCTTC.

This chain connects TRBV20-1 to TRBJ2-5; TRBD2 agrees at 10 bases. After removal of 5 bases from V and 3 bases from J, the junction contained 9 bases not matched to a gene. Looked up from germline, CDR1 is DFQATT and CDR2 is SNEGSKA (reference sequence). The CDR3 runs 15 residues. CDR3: CSARGLARGKETQYF. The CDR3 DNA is TGCAGTGCTCGGGGACTAGCGAGAGGGAAAGAGACCCAGTACTTC.

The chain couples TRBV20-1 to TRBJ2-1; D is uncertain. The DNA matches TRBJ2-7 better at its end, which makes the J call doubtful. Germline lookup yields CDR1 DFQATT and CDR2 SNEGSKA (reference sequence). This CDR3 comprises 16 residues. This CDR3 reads CSARDPDSRSYNEQYF. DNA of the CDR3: TGCAGTGCTAGAGATCCCGACTCGCGCTCCTACAATGAGCAGTACTTC.

CDR3 amino acids: CASSLGLAGPGSYNEQFF. The CDR3 DNA is TGTGCCAGTAGTCTCGGACTAGCGGGACCGGGCTCCTACAATGAGCAGTTCTTC. This chain joins TRBV19 and TRBJ2-1; 12 positions agree with TRBD2. The CDR3 covers 18 residues. J lost 0 bases, V lost 5 bases, and 8 bases had no gene match. The V gene's germline CDR1 is LNHDA and CDR2 SQIVND (reference sequence).

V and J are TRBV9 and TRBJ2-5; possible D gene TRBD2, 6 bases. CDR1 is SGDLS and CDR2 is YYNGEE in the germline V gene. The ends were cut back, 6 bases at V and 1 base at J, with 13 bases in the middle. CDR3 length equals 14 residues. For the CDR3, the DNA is TGTGCCAGCACCAGTGGGGGAGGCCAAGAGACCCAGTACTTC. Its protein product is CASTSGGGQETQYF.

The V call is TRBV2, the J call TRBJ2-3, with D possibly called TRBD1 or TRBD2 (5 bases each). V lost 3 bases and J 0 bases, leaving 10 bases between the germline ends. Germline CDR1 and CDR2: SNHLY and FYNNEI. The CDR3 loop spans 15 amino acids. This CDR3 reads CASSDEGISTDTQYF. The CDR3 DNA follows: TGTGCCAGCAGTGACGAGGGGATTAGCACAGATACGCAGTATTTT.

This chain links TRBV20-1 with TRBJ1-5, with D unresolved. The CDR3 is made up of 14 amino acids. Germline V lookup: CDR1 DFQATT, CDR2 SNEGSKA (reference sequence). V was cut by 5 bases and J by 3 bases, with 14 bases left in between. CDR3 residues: CSAPGGSANQPQHF. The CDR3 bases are TGCAGTGCTCCGGGAGGGTCGGCCAATCAGCCCCAGCATTTT.

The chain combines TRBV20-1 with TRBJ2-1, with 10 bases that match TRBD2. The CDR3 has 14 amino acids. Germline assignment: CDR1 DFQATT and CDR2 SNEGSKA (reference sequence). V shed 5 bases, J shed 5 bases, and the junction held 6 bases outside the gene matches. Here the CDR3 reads CSALVSGGNNEQFF. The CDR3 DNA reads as TGCAGTGCTTTAGTTAGCGGGGGGAACAATGAGCAGTTCTTC.

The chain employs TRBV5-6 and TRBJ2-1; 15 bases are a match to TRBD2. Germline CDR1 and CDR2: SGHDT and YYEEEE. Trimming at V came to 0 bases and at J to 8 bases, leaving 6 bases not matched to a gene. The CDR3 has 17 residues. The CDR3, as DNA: TGTGCCAGCAGCTTGGGGACTAGCGGGGGGGCCTGGGATGAGCAGTTCTTC. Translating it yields CASSLGTSGGAWDEQFF. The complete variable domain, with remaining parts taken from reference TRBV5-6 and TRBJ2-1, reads DAGVTQSPTHLIKTRGQQVTLRCSPKSGHDTVSWYQQALGQGPQFIFQYYEEEERQRGNFPDRFSGHQFPNYSSELNVNALLLGDSALYLCASSLGTSGGAWDEQFFGPGTRLTVL.

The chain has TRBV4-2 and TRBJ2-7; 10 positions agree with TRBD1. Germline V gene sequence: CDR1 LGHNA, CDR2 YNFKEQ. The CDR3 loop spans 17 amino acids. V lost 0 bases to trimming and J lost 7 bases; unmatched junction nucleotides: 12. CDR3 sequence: CASSQDEGTGAYNEQYF. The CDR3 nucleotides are TGTGCCAGCAGCCAAGATGAGGGGACAGGGGCCTACAATGAGCAGTACTTC.

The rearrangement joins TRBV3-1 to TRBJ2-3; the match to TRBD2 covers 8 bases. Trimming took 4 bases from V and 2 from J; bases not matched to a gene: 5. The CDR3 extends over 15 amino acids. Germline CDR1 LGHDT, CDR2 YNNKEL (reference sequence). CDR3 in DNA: TGTGCCAGCAGCCCTAGCGGGCGATACACAGATACGCAGTATTTT. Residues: CASSPSGRYTDTQYF.